Sequencing of this T cell receptor beta chain was carried out in a study of blood T cells in healthy people across ages (dated by TCRdb to the mid-2010s). Some background on the complete study: Template switching captured roughly one uniquely barcoded TCR beta cDNA molecule per two T cells in model experiments. Age-related changes in TCR beta repertoire diversity were measured in the study by deep sequencing normalized with unique cDNA molecular identifiers. The donors were divided into four age groups: young (average about 16 years), middle-aged (about 40), aged (about 61) and long-lived (about 80). To avoid experimental bias, donors of different ages were randomly spread across the sequencing lanes. The study analyzed two additional independent replicas of 1 million unique cDNA reads from the same blood draw for two donors, one aged 18 to 30 and one aged 80 or older.

CDR1 PRHDT and CDR2 FYEKMQ were looked up in the germline V gene (reference sequence). Trimming at the junction amounts to 4 bases on V and 3 bases on J, and the germline ends lie 10 bases apart. The CDR3 sequence holds 13 residues, the cysteine and phenylalanine included. The kept DNA is CDR3 alone, 39 bases in frame from the first base. On the study overall, not on this receptor specifically: There was a strong correlation between observed TCR beta diversity and the percentage of naive T cells measured by flow cytometry. Estimates of total diversity based on one million sequenced T cells were regarded as lower bounds and as underestimates. Since profiling was done on bulk unsorted PBMCs, naive and antigen-experienced compartments could not be conclusively compared. The CMV infection status of donors was not known, potentially confounding age-related changes in expanded clonotypes. As age increased, observed TCR beta diversity per million T cells dropped in a roughly linear way, and a significant reduction was already evident by age approximately 40. Compared with the aged group, more naive CD4+ T cells, fewer expanded clones and increased TCR diversity were shown by the long-lived group, suggesting age selection.

The roughly 39 donors, aged about 6 to 95 years, were systemically healthy Caucasian individuals from Russia. Each donor gave around 9.8 milliliters of peripheral blood, collected into EDTA-treated Vacutainer tubes. PBMCs were isolated by Ficoll-Paque density-gradient centrifugation, with at least 7 million obtained per sample. Total RNA, at least 6 micrograms per sample, was extracted from PBMCs with Trizol reagent. The percentages of naive CD45RAhigh/CD27high T cells were determined by flow cytometry on a PBMC aliquot from every donor. Library creation used 5' RACE. The sample was run on an Illumina HiSeq 2500. The second PCR ran for about 7 to 11 cycles and used a J-beta primer mix along with a sample-barcoded 5' primer. Each TCR beta cDNA molecule received a unique molecular identifier from a template-switch 5' adaptor carrying 12 random nucleotides. At least 3 million CDR3-containing paired-end reads were obtained from each sample. All of the RNA was converted into first-strand cDNA using the Mint cDNA synthesis kit, with a TRBC-specific oligonucleotide serving as the primer. All cDNA was treated with uracil-DNA glycosylase and then went through a first 18-cycle PCR with the universal primers M1SS and BC2_uni_R. The source study handled its data this way. Each sample was normalized by randomly selecting 1 million high-quality reads, each carrying a distinct molecular identifier. Reads sharing molecular identifiers were discarded rather than binned into consensus sequences. CDR3 identification, clonotype clustering and error correction used MiTCR with a Q25 quality threshold and the strictest error-elimination algorithm. A nonparametric unseen species model with Euler transformation was used to estimate lower-bound total TCR beta diversity. TCRdb reprocessed the public reads (quality trimming at Q25 with fastp, clone calling with MiXCR) and kept in-frame beta chains. Rows matching on CDR3 protein sequence are summarized as one entry with the most common DNA and genes. The V and J calls and clone size come from TCRdb's table, not from the authors' own analysis. For this sample the table gives about 1 million distinct CDR3 sequences, of which 40% to 50% were detected only once. The top ten constitute approximately 17% of the sample.

In the case of this clonotype: Which antigen it targets is not known. Base qualities were left out, and no much larger clone turns up one base away.

Sequencing was done on a sample of blood. The chain links TRBV13 with TRBJ2-7, and the D gene may be TRBD2, 5 bases matching. The clonotype was recovered from a woman aged 55 to 70 in good health. This receptor carries the CDR3 CASSSREHYEQYF. The sequenced DNA: TGTGCCAGCAGCTCTAGGGAGCACTACGAGCAGTACTTC. Reference TRBV13 and TRBJ2-7 proteins supply the regions before and after the CDR3; the full variable domain is: AAGVIQSPRHLIKEKRETATLKCYPIPRHDTVYWYQQGPGQDPQFLISFYEKMQSDKGSIPDRFSAQQFSDYHSELNMSSLELGDSALYFCASSSREHYEQYFGPGTRLTVT.